The T cell receptor (beta chain) described here comes from a study of monozygotic twins with inflammatory bowel disease. Comments on this clonotype: Its matching antigen is unknown.

The authors used about 4,000 ng of total RNA per TCR library. The template switching step added UMIs that contained a 6-nucleotide sample barcode. TCRdb re-called the 5' RACE reads and gives one entry per CDR3 protein, without DNA. The table for this sample gives hundreds of thousands of distinct CDR3 sequences. The CDR3 length is 21 residues. Germline values: CDR1 SEHNR, CDR2 FQNEAQ (reference sequence). Broader study findings: Immunosuppressive treatment differences may have increased patient repertoire variability. Compared with healthy co-twins, IBD patients showed reduced TCRbeta repertoire diversity by inverse Simpson.

The TCR originated in a human donor with ulcerative colitis or Crohn's disease, or a healthy co-twin of an affected twin (not recorded which). Material: blood. This chain connects TRBV7-9 to TRBJ2-4; checking the TCRdb D call of TRBD1 is not possible without DNA. The CDR3: CASSSRGDRGSGALAKNIQYF. Full variable domain (remainder filled in from reference TRBV7-9 and TRBJ2-4): DTGVSQNPRHKITKRGQNVTFRCDPISEHNRLYWYRQTLGQGPEFLTYFQNEAQLEKSRLLSDRFSAERPKGSFSTLEIQRTEQGDSAMYLCASSSRGDRGSGALAKNIQYFGAGTRLSVL.